Listed here are 5 T cell receptor beta chains from one sample, sequenced in a study of identical twins. TCRdb fed the 5' RACE reads into MiXCR, producing one record per CDR3 protein. The table records a few hundred thousand distinct CDR3 sequences, roughly an eighth of them present only once. These sequences were also reported in another study, on yellow fever vaccine responses in identical twins.

Input material: CD4+ T cells sorted from blood. The receptors derive from a woman aged 18-30 years in good health.

This clonotype was picked up a small number of times. The V call is TRBV12-3 or TRBV12-4, the J call TRBJ2-1; D is undetermined. Deletions cut 8 bases from V and 0 bases from J, with 23 bases between. This CDR3 has 18 residues. The CDR3 loop reads CASASLRVVMSSYNEQFF. The CDR3 DNA follows: TGTGCCAGCGCCTCGCTCCGGGTCGTGATGAGCTCCTACAATGAGCAGTTCTTC.

The sample holds a few counts of this clonotype. The chain joins TRBV20-1 to TRBJ1-1; D ambiguous. The CDR3 runs to 13 residues. CDR1 and CDR2 from the germline V gene are DFQATT and SNEGSKA (reference sequence). V lost 6 bases to trimming and J lost 4 bases, with 15 bases between them. The CDR3 spells CSAPLSRSTEAFF. CDR3 DNA sequence: TGCAGTGCACCCTTATCCAGGTCCACTGAAGCTTTCTTT.

The J gene is TRBJ2-5, the V gene TRBV3-1; TRBD2 agrees at 9 bases. The CDR3 is 18 residues long. V lost 1 base, J lost 4 bases, and 13 bases stayed unmatched. Germline CDR1 is LGHDT and CDR2 is YNNKEL (reference sequence). In DNA, the CDR3 is TGTGCCAGCAGCCAAGGTCCGAGCGGGGGGCCCCGCAGAGAGACCCAGTACTTC. Its translation: CASSQGPSGGPRRETQYF.

In its sample, this clonotype was seen a few times. This sequence joins TRBV3-1 and TRBJ1-6; TRBD1 matches 8 bases. The CDR3 is 16 residues long. Germline CDR1 and CDR2: LGHDT and YNNKEL (reference sequence). V was clipped by 1 base and J by 6 bases; unmatched bases: 5. In DNA, the CDR3 is TGTGCCAGCAGCCAAGCCCAGGGGGCGGGTAATTCACCCCTCCACTTT. Protein sequence: CASSQAQGAGNSPLHF.

V usage is TRBV9 and J usage is TRBJ2-3; no definite D call. The ends were cut back, 0 bases at V and 6 bases at J, with 14 bases in the middle. Germline-derived CDR1 and CDR2 are SGDLS and YYNGEE. The CDR3 is 15 amino acids. The chain's CDR3 is CASSVAPRSADTQYF. The CDR3 coding sequence is TGTGCCAGCAGCGTAGCTCCTAGGTCCGCGGATACGCAGTATTTT.